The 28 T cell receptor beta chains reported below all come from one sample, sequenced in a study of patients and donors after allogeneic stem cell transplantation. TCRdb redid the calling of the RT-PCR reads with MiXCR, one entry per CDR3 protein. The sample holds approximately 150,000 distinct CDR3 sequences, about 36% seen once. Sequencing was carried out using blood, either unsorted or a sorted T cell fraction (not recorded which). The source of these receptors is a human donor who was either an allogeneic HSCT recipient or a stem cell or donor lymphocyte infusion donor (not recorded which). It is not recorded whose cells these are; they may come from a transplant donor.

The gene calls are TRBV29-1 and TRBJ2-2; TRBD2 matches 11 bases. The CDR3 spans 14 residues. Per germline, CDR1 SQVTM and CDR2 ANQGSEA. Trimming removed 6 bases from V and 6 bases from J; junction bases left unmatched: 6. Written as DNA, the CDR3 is TGCAGCGTCTTAGCGGGGGGGACCCCCGGGGAGCTGTTTTTT. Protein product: CSVLAGGTPGELFF.

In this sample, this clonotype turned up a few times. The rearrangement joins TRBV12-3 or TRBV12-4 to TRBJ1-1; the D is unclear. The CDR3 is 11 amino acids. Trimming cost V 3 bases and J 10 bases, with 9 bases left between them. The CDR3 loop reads CASSFQHGAFF. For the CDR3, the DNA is TGTGCCAGCAGTTTTCAACACGGAGCTTTCTTT.

CDR3: CASSLFPQPQHF. In DNA form, the CDR3 reads TGTGCCAGCAGCTTATTTCCACAGCCCCAGCATTTT. The rearrangement uses TRBV7-9 and TRBJ1-5; D remains ambiguous. This CDR3 is 12 amino acids long. The ends were cut back, 2 bases at V and 7 bases at J, with 6 bases in the middle. CDR1 SEHNR and CDR2 FQNEAQ come from the germline V gene (reference sequence). The full variable domain, with the rest looked up from reference TRBV7-9 and TRBJ1-5, is DTGVSQNPRHKITKRGQNVTFRCDPISEHNRLYWYRQTLGQGPEFLTYFQNEAQLEKSRLLSDRFSAERPKGSFSTLEIQRTEQGDSAMYLCASSLFPQPQHFGDGTRLSIL.

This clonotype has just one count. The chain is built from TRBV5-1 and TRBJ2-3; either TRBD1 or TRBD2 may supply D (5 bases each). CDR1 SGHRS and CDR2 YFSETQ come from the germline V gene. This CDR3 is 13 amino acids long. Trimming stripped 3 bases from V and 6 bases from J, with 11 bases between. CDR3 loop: CASSSTGADTQYF. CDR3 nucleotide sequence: TGCGCCAGCAGCTCTACCGGGGCTGATACGCAGTATTTT.

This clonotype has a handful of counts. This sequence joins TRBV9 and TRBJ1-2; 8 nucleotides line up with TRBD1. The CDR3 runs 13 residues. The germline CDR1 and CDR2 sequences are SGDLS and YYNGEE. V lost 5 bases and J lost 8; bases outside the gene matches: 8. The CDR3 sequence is CASSAGTGSGYTF. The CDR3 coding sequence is TGTGCCAGCAGTGCCGGGACAGGAAGCGGCTACACCTTC.

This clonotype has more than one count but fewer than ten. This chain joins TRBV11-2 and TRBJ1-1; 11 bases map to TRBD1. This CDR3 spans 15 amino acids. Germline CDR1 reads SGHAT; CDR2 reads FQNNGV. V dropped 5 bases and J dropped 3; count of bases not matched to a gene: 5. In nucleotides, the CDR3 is TGTGCCAGCAGCCGGACAGGGGGCAGGGACACTGAAGCTTTCTTT. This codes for CASSRTGGRDTEAFF. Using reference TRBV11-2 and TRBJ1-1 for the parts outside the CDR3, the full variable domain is EAGVAQSPRYKIIEKRQSVAFWCNPISGHATLYWYQQILGQGPKLLIQFQNNGVVDDSQLPKDRFSAERLKGVDSTLKIQPAKLEDSAVYLCASSRTGGRDTEAFFGQGTRLTVV.

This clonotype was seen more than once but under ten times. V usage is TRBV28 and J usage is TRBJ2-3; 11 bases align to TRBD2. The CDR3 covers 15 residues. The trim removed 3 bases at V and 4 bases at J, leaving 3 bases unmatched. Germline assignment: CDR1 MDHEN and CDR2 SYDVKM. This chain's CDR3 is CASSFGLAGADTQYF. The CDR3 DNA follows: TGTGCCAGCAGTTTTGGACTAGCGGGTGCAGATACGCAGTATTTT.

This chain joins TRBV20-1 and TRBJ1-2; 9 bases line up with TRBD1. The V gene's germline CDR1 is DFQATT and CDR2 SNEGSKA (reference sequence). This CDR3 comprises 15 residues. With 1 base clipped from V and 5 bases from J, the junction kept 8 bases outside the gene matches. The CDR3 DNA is TGCAGTGCTAGAGCATTACAGGGGGCAAGATATGGCTACACCTTC. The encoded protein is CSARALQGARYGYTF.

The CDR3 DNA reads TGTGCCAGCACCCTACCGGGGTCAGCGGGGGGTAGCTCCTACAATGAGCAGTTCTTC. This codes for CASTLPGSAGGSSYNEQFF. The chain has TRBV6-5 and TRBJ2-1; 9 bases agree with TRBD2. V shed 7 bases, J shed 0 bases, and the junction held 16 bases outside the gene matches. This CDR3 is built from 19 residues. Germline loops: CDR1 MNHEY, CDR2 SVGAGI.

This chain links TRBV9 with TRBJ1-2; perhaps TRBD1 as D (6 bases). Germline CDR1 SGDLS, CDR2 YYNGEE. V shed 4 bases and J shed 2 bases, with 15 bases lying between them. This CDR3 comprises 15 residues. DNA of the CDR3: TGTGCCAGCAGCTTTAAAGCGGGGGGCAACTATGGCTACACCTTC. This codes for CASSFKAGGNYGYTF.

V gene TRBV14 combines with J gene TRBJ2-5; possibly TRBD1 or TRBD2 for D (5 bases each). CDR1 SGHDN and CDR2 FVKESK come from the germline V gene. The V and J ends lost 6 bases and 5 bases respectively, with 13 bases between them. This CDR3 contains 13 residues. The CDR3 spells CASRRRQGETQYF. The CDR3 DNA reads TGTGCCAGCAGGAGGAGGCAGGGCGAGACCCAGTACTTC.

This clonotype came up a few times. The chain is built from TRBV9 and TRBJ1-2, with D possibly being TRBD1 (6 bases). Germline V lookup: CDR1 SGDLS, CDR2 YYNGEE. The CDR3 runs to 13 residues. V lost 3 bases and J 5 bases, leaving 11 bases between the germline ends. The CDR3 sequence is CASSGPQGYGYTF. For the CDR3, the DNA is TGTGCCAGCAGCGGGCCACAGGGATATGGCTACACCTTC.

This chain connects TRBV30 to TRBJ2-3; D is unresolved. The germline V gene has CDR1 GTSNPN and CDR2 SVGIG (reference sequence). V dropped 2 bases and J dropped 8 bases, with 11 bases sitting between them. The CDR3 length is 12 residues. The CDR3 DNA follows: TGTGCCTGGAGTCCCCTCCGCGGTACGCAGTATTTT. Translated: CAWSPLRGTQYF.

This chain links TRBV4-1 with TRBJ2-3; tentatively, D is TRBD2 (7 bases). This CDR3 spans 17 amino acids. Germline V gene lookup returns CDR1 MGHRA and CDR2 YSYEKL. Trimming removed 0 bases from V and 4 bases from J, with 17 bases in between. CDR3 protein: CASSQDGWQGRADTQYF. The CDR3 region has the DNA TGCGCCAGCAGCCAAGATGGTTGGCAGGGGAGGGCAGATACGCAGTATTTT.

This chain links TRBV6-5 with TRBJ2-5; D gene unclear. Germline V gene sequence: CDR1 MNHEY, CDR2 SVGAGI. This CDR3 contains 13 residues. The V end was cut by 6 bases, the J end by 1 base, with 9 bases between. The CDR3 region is CASRSEAQETQYF. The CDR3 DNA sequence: TGTGCCAGCAGGTCAGAAGCCCAAGAGACCCAGTACTTC.

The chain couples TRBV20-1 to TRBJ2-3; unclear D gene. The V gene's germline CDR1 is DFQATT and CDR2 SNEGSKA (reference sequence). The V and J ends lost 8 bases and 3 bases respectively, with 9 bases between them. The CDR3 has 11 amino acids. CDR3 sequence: CSCERTDTQYF. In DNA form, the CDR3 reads TGCAGTTGTGAGAGGACAGATACGCAGTATTTT.

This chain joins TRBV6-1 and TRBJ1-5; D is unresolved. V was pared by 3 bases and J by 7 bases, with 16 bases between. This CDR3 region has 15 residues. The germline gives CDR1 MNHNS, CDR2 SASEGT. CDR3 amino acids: CASSEEDGPPQPQHF. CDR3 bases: TGTGCCAGCAGTGAGGAGGACGGGCCACCCCAGCCCCAGCATTTT.

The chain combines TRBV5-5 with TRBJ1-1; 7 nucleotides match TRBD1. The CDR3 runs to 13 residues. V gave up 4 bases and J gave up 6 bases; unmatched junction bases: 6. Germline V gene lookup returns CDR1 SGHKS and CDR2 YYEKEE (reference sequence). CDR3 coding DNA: TGTGCCAGCAGCGACGGAGGACAGGCTGAAGCTTTCTTT. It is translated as CASSDGGQAEAFF.

The CDR3 spells CASSWTGTGGTEAFF. CDR3 DNA sequence: TGTGCCAGCAGCTGGACCGGGACAGGGGGTACTGAAGCTTTCTTT. V is TRBV7-3 and J is TRBJ1-1; 11 bases line up with TRBD1. Germline V gene sequence: CDR1 SGHTA, CDR2 FQGTGA. This CDR3 is built from 15 residues. The ends lost 4 bases at V and 5 bases at J; junction bases unmatched: 6.

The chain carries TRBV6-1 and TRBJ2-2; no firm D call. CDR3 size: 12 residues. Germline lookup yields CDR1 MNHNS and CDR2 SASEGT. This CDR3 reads CPKSTDTGELFF. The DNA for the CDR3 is TGTCCCAAATCAACAGACACCGGGGAGCTGTTTTTT.

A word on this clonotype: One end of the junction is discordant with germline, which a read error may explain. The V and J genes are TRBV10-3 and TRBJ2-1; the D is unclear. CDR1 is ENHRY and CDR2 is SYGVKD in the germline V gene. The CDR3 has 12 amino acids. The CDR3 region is CAISEPGRSELF. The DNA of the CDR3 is TGTGCCATCAGTGAGCCTGGACGTTCGGAGCTCTTC.

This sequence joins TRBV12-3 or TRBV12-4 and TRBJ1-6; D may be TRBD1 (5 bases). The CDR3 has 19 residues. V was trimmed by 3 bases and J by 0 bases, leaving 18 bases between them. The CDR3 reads CASSLRGNPYSSYNSPLHF. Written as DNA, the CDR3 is TGTGCCAGCAGTTTGAGGGGAAACCCTTATAGCTCCTATAATTCACCCCTCCACTTT.

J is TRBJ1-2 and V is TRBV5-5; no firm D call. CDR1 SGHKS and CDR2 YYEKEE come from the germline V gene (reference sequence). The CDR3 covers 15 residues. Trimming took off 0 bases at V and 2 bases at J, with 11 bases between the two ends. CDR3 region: CASSLVLHKNYGYTF. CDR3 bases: TGTGCCAGCAGCTTGGTTCTACACAAGAACTATGGCTACACCTTC. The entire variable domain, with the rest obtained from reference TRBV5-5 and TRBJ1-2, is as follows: DAGVTQSPTHLIKTRGQQVTLRCSPISGHKSVSWYQQVLGQGPQFIFQYYEKEERGRGNFPDRFSARQFPNYSSELNVNALLLGDSALYLCASSLVLHKNYGYTFGSGTRLTVV.

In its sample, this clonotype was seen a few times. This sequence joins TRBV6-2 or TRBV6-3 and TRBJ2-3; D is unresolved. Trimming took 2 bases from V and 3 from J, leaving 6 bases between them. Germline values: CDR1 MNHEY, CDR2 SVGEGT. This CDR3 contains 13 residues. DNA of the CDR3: TGTGCCAGCAGTTACGATCTGACAGATACGCAGTATTTT. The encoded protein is CASSYDLTDTQYF.

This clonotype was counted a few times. The CDR3 loop is CASSLDRYNQPQHF. The CDR3 nucleotides read TGTGCCAGCAGCTTGGACCGGTACAATCAGCCCCAGCATTTT. The chain uses TRBV5-5 and TRBJ1-5; D unresolved. Germline CDR1 is SGHKS and CDR2 is YYEKEE (reference sequence). V was pared by 0 bases and J by 3 bases, with 7 bases between. CDR3 length: 14 residues.

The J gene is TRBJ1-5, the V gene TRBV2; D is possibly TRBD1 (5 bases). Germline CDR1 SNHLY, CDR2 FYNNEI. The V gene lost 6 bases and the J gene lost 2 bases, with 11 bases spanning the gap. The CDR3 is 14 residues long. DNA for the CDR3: TGTGCCAGCAGGGACACCGTTGGCAATCAGCCCCAGCATTTT. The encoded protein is CASRDTVGNQPQHF.

As DNA, the CDR3 is TGTGCCAGCAGCTTAGATCCCGTCCAAGAGACCCAGTACTTC. Translating it yields CASSLDPVQETQYF. This chain uses TRBV7-2 with TRBJ2-5; no reliable D call. V shed 1 base and J shed 1 base, with 7 bases lying between them. CDR1 SGHTA and CDR2 FQGNSA come from the germline V gene. This CDR3 is built from 14 residues.

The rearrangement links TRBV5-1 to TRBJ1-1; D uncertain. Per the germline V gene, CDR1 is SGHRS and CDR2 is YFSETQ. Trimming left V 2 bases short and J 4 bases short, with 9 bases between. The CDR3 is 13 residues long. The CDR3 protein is CASSLGSVTEAFF. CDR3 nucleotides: TGCGCCAGCAGCTTAGGGTCGGTCACTGAAGCTTTCTTT.